This T cell receptor beta chain was documented in a study of response to subunit inactivated influenza vaccine. The CDR3 sequence is 14 residues long. V dropped 2 bases and J dropped 4 bases, with 11 bases sitting between them. Germline V gene data show CDR1 as SGHDN and CDR2 as FVKESK. TCRdb processed the RT-PCR reads anew with MiXCR; each CDR3 protein has one entry. The sample shows under 200,000 distinct CDR3 sequences, roughly 11% of them seen only once. This chain links TRBV14 with TRBJ2-5; no clear D gene. This receptor was taken from a man aged 45-65 years who received an inactivated influenza vaccine. The material sequenced was non-naive T cells sorted from PBMCs, taken about 40 days after vaccination. The CDR3 protein is CASSQITTRETQYF. CDR3 nucleotide sequence: TGTGCCAGCAGCCAAATAACCACACGAGAGACCCAGTACTTC.